The 23 T cell receptor beta chains below come from one sample, sequenced in a study of cytomegalovirus exposure and HLA in healthy donors. PCR amplification relied on 60 Vbeta primers (plus 13 Jbeta primers). The table came from immunoSEQ multiplex PCR; TCRdb's copy has only in-frame clones and leaves some out. Of fewer than 130,000 clones in the sample, around 70% are singletons; the top ten hold around 9.9%. The sample was PBMCs. The receptors stem from a man in his forties in good health and CMV-seropositive.

This chain uses TRBV6-4 with TRBJ1-1; 8 bases line up with TRBD1. Germline V gene data show CDR1 as MRHNA and CDR2 as SNTAGT. V lost 10 bases and J lost 3; bases outside the gene matches: 4. This CDR3 spans 12 amino acids. The CDR3 reads CATLTGDTEAFF. In DNA, the CDR3 is TGTGCCACCCTGACAGGGGACACTGAAGCTTTCTTT.

The chain employs TRBV28 and TRBJ2-7; TRBD1 matches at 7 bases. Germline values: CDR1 MDHEN, CDR2 SYDVKM. The V gene end was trimmed by 4 bases and the J gene end by 0 bases; junction bases not matched to a gene: 9. The CDR3 is 16 residues long. The CDR3 DNA follows: TGTGCCAGCAGTTCTCACGGTTGGGACAGCTCCTACGAGCAGTACTTC. Its protein is CASSSHGWDSSYEQYF. The variable domain in full, with the rest retrieved from reference TRBV28 and TRBJ2-7, is DVKVTQSSRYLVKRTGEKVFLECVQDMDHENMFWYRQDPGLGLRLIYFSYDVKMKEKGDIPEGYSVSREKKERFSLILESASTNQTSMYLCASSSHGWDSSYEQYFGPGTRLTVT.

The chain joins TRBV7-3 to TRBJ1-3, with D uncertain. The length of the CDR3 is 17 residues. The V gene lost 3 bases and the J gene lost 2 bases, with 17 bases spanning the gap. The germline gives CDR1 SGHTA, CDR2 FQGTGA. CDR3 sequence (DNA): TGTGCCAGCAGCTTTATCATTAGAATCACTCCTGGAAACACCATATATTTT. It codes for CASSFIIRITPGNTIYF. The full variable domain, its missing parts supplied by reference TRBV7-3 and TRBJ1-3, is GAGVSQTPSNKVTEKGKYVELRCDPISGHTALYWYRQSLGQGPEFLIYFQGTGAADDSGLPNDRFFAVRPEGSVSTLKIQRTERGDSAVYLCASSFIIRITPGNTIYFGEGSWLTVV.

V and J are TRBV4-1 and TRBJ2-5, with D tentatively TRBD1 (5 bases). This CDR3 is 16 amino acids long. Between the trimmed V and J ends, which lost 7 bases and 6 bases, there was a span of 24 bases. CDR1 is MGHRA, CDR2 YSYEKL, per germline. The CDR3 here is CASTPRPDTISKTQYF. The DNA for the CDR3 is TGCGCCAGCACCCCAAGACCGGACACGATTTCAAAGACCCAGTACTTC.

The rearrangement uses TRBV5-1 and TRBJ2-3, with D possibly matching TRBD2 (6 bases). CDR3 length: 13 amino acids. V shed 6 bases and J shed 6 bases, with 14 bases lying between them. The V gene's germline CDR1 is SGHRS and CDR2 YFSETQ. The CDR3 DNA sequence: TGCGCCAGCACCCAGACTAGTTCCGATACGCAGTATTTT. Encoded protein: CASTQTSSDTQYF. Full variable domain (missing parts from reference TRBV5-1 and TRBJ2-3): KAGVTQTPRYLIKTRGQQVTLSCSPISGHRSVSWYQQTPGQGLQFLFEYFSETQRNKGNFPGRFSGRQFSNSRSEMNVSTLELGDSALYLCASTQTSSDTQYFGPGTRLTVL.

This chain connects TRBV15 to TRBJ1-1; D is undetermined. The CDR3 loop spans 15 amino acids. CDR1 is LNHNV, CDR2 YYDKDF, per germline (reference sequence). Trimming pared 0 bases from V and 4 bases from J, leaving 12 bases between. The DNA for the CDR3 is TGTGCCACCAGCAGAGATCTTGGAGAGGGCACTGAAGCTTTCTTT. The encoded protein is CATSRDLGEGTEAFF.

J is TRBJ2-7 and V is TRBV7-9; TRBD2 might be the D (6 bases). Trimming removed 5 bases from V and 2 bases from J, with 19 bases in between. The CDR3 runs to 16 residues. Germline loops: CDR1 SEHNR, CDR2 FQNEAQ (reference sequence). CDR3 DNA: TGTGCCAGCAGCCACAATGCGCGGACTACGACCTACGAGCAGTACTTC. It encodes CASSHNARTTTYEQYF.

The genes are TRBV2 and TRBJ2-1; D is undetermined. In germline, CDR1 is SNHLY, CDR2 FYNNEI. The CDR3 consists of 12 residues. V lost 6 bases and J lost 9, with 12 bases in between. CDR3 sequence: CASRDIITEQFF. Written as DNA, the CDR3 is TGTGCCAGCAGAGACATTATCACTGAGCAGTTCTTC.

The chain recombines TRBV30 with TRBJ1-2; D not certain. Germline CDR1 is GTSNPN and CDR2 is SVGIG (reference sequence). The CDR3 spans 14 residues. The V and J ends lost 5 bases and 8 bases respectively, with 21 bases between them. DNA for the CDR3: TGTGCCTGGGCCACGGGTCGGGTGACGGAAGGCTACACCTTC. This sequence encodes CAWATGRVTEGYTF. Filled out from reference TRBV30 and TRBJ1-2, the complete variable domain reads SQTIHQWPATLVQPVGSPLSLECTVEGTSNPNLYWYRQAAGRGLQLLFYSVGIGQISSEVPQNLSASRPQDRQFILSSKKLLLSDSGFYLCAWATGRVTEGYTFGSGTRLTVV.

This chain connects TRBV28 to TRBJ1-1; D may be TRBD1 (5 bases). Trimming removed 6 bases from V and 6 bases from J, with 14 bases in between. The CDR3 runs 13 residues. Looked up from germline, CDR1 is MDHEN and CDR2 is SYDVKM. This CDR3 reads CASRPGGVPEAFF. CDR3 in DNA: TGTGCCAGCAGACCCGGAGGGGTCCCTGAAGCTTTCTTT.

The rearrangement links TRBV5-4 to TRBJ2-7; 8 bases line up with TRBD1. Unmatched junction bases numbered 9, after V lost 2 bases and J lost 8 bases. CDR1 is SGHNT and CDR2 is YYREEE in the germline V gene (reference sequence). The CDR3 contains 14 residues. CDR3 sequence: CASSFQGADGKQYF. CDR3 bases: TGTGCCAGCAGCTTCCAGGGGGCCGACGGGAAGCAGTACTTC.

This chain connects TRBV6-6 to TRBJ1-5; 7 bases agree with TRBD1. The length of the CDR3 is 14 residues. Per the germline V gene, CDR1 is MNHNY and CDR2 is SVGAGI (reference sequence). The trim removed 10 bases at V and 3 bases at J, leaving 9 bases unmatched. Here the CDR3 reads CATRGGDLNQPQHF. The DNA of the CDR3 is TGTGCCACCAGGGGGGGGGACCTCAATCAGCCCCAGCATTTT.

The CDR3 spells CASSSDRGYTIYF. In DNA, the CDR3 is TGTGCCAGCAGCTCGGACAGGGGATACACCATATATTTT. The rearrangement joins TRBV7-9 to TRBJ1-3, with TRBD1 identical over 9 bases. V lost 4 bases and J lost 8; bases outside the gene matches: 3. The CDR3 covers 13 residues. Germline lookup yields CDR1 SEHNR and CDR2 FQNEAQ (reference sequence).

The count of this clone is one. The rearrangement joins TRBV7-9 to TRBJ2-1; TRBD2 might be the D (5 bases). The CDR3 has 19 residues. Germline assignment: CDR1 SEHNR and CDR2 FQNEAQ (reference sequence). With 1 base removed from V and 0 bases from J, the gap between germline ends came to 19 bases. The CDR3 coding sequence is TGTGCCAGCAGCTTAGGTAATGTCGCCGGCGGACTCTCCTACAATGAGCAGTTCTTC. Its protein is CASSLGNVAGGLSYNEQFF.

V is TRBV19 and J is TRBJ1-2; the D is unclear. The CDR3 has 13 amino acids. With 1 base removed from V and 8 bases from J, the gap between germline ends came to 11 bases. Per the germline V gene, CDR1 is LNHDA and CDR2 is SQIVND (reference sequence). The CDR3 DNA sequence: TGTGCCAGTAGTATAGGGGCACTTTGGGGCTACACCTTC. It specifies CASSIGALWGYTF.

This clone was detected a few times. This rearrangement joins TRBV2 to TRBJ1-5; the match to TRBD1 covers 7 bases. V trimming: 0 bases; J trimming: 5 bases; junction bases outside the gene matches: 7. The CDR3 length is 16 residues. CDR1 and CDR2 (germline): SNHLY, FYNNEI. The CDR3 DNA sequence: TGTGCCAGCAGTGAAGCGGTGGCAGGGGGTTATCAGCCCCAGCATTTT. Protein: CASSEAVAGGYQPQHF. The variable domain in full, with the rest retrieved from reference TRBV2 and TRBJ1-5, is EPEVTQTPSHQVTQMGQEVILRCVPISNHLYFYWYRQILGQKVEFLVSFYNNEISEKSEIFDDQFSVERPDGSNFTLKIRSTKLEDSAMYFCASSEAVAGGYQPQHFGDGTRLSIL.

The rearrangement uses TRBV5-4 and TRBJ2-1; 11 nucleotides agree with TRBD2. Germline V gene lookup returns CDR1 SGHNT and CDR2 YYREEE (reference sequence). Trimming removed 2 bases from V and 5 bases from J; junction bases left unmatched: 3. The CDR3 sequence is 15 residues long. The CDR3 nucleotides are TGTGCCAGCAGCTTCGGGACTAGCGGAAACAATGAGCAGTTCTTC. Amino acids: CASSFGTSGNNEQFF.

V and J are TRBV9 and TRBJ2-1; TRBD1 matches at 8 bases. Trimming at V came to 3 bases and at J to 3 bases, leaving 5 bases not matched to a gene. In germline, CDR1 is SGDLS, CDR2 YYNGEE. The CDR3 runs 15 residues. This CDR3 reads CASSGGTGLYNEQFF. CDR3 nucleotide sequence: TGTGCCAGCAGCGGGGGGACAGGACTCTACAATGAGCAGTTCTTC.

V is TRBV27 and J is TRBJ1-4; TRBD1 aligns across 8 bases. Trimming took 8 bases from V and 7 from J; bases not matched to a gene: 9. This CDR3 comprises 14 residues. Germline loops: CDR1 MNHEY, CDR2 SMNVEV (reference sequence). For the CDR3, the DNA is TGTGCCAGCGGAAACCAGGGGGCAAGTGAAAAACTGTTTTTT. Encoded protein: CASGNQGASEKLFF.

The chain links TRBV6-6 to TRBJ1-6; 8 bases agree with TRBD1. J lost 6 bases, V lost 5 bases, and 9 bases had no gene match. The germline gives CDR1 MNHNY, CDR2 SVGAGI (reference sequence). CDR3 length equals 16 residues. CDR3 in amino acids: CASSQPGTGLNSPLHF. The CDR3 nucleotides read TGTGCCAGCAGTCAACCAGGGACAGGTCTTAATTCACCCCTCCACTTT.

The CDR3 reads CASSSGTSGRLEQYF. CDR3 DNA: TGCGCCAGCAGCTCGGGGACTAGCGGGAGGCTCGAGCAGTACTTC. This chain links TRBV5-1 with TRBJ2-7; TRBD2 matches 15 bases. J gave up 6 bases and V 3 bases, and 4 bases lay outside the gene matches. Germline CDR1 SGHRS, CDR2 YFSETQ. The CDR3 runs 15 residues. Looking up the rest from reference TRBV5-1 and TRBJ2-7 gives the full variable domain: KAGVTQTPRYLIKTRGQQVTLSCSPISGHRSVSWYQQTPGQGLQFLFEYFSETQRNKGNFPGRFSGRQFSNSRSEMNVSTLELGDSALYLCASSSGTSGRLEQYFGPGTRLTVT.

The genes are TRBV5-1 and TRBJ2-7; D not resolved. The CDR3 totals 14 residues. Germline V gene sequence: CDR1 SGHRS, CDR2 YFSETQ. With 0 bases removed from V and 6 bases from J, the gap between germline ends came to 13 bases. CDR3 sequence: CASSLADWPSEQYF. In DNA, the CDR3 is TGCGCCAGCAGCTTGGCAGATTGGCCCTCCGAGCAGTACTTC.

This clone was seen a few times. The J gene is TRBJ2-5, the V gene TRBV5-1; TRBD1 might be the D (5 bases). Trimming took off 3 bases at V and 7 bases at J, with 16 bases between the two ends. Germline-derived CDR1 and CDR2 are SGHRS and YFSETQ. This CDR3 has 14 amino acids. CDR3 protein: CASSYQGGLGTQYF. The CDR3 DNA sequence: TGCGCCAGCAGCTATCAGGGTGGCTTAGGGACCCAGTACTTC.